One sample yielded the 16 T cell receptor beta chains listed below, sequenced in a study of blood T cell repertoires in COVID-19. TCRdb's table, derived via immunoSEQ multiplex PCR, lists solely in-frame clones and lacks some. The sample consists of 270,000 or so clones, 80% to 90% of them appearing once. Sequencing was done on a sample of peripheral blood. These receptors originate from a woman under 40 with active or convalescent COVID-19.

The V gene is TRBV20-1, the J gene TRBJ1-5; the match to TRBD1 covers 7 bases. The ends lost 3 bases at V and 3 bases at J; junction bases unmatched: 8. CDR3 length: 15 residues. The germline V gene has CDR1 DFQATT and CDR2 SNEGSKA (reference sequence). The CDR3 coding sequence is TGCAGTGCTAGTGGGGACAGCTACTTCAATCAGCCCCAGCATTTT. Its translation is CSASGDSYFNQPQHF.

The chain has TRBV10-3 and TRBJ1-1, with TRBD1 as a possible D gene (6 bases). CDR3 length equals 13 residues. CDR1 ENHRY and CDR2 SYGVKD come from the germline V gene. V shed 5 bases and J shed 7 bases, with 14 bases lying between them. The CDR3 sequence is CAISTGTPFEAFF. In nucleotides, the CDR3 is TGTGCCATCAGTACAGGGACCCCCTTTGAAGCTTTCTTT.

This clone was seen more than once but under ten times. The genes are TRBV7-8 and TRBJ2-7; TRBD1 might be the D (6 bases). The CDR3 covers 13 residues. Trimming cost V 5 bases and J 7 bases, with 15 bases left between them. CDR1 SGHVS and CDR2 FQNEAQ come from the germline V gene. The CDR3, as DNA: TGTGCCAGCAGCCCCTTTAGAGGGGGAGAGCAGTACTTC. The encoded protein is CASSPFRGGEQYF.

This chain joins TRBV2 and TRBJ2-3; D is undetermined. V was pared by 8 bases and J by 2 bases, with 8 bases between. Germline V gene lookup returns CDR1 SNHLY and CDR2 FYNNEI. The CDR3 totals 12 residues. CDR3: CASPRNTDTQYF. CDR3 coding DNA: TGTGCCAGCCCGAGGAACACAGATACGCAGTATTTT.

The V and J genes are TRBV19 and TRBJ1-6, with D possibly matching TRBD1 (5 bases). V was cut by 3 bases and J by 7 bases, with 13 bases left in between. Germline lookup yields CDR1 LNHDA and CDR2 SQIVND (reference sequence). The CDR3 length is 15 residues. CDR3: CASSMAPGRNSPLHF. The CDR3 nucleotides are TGTGCCAGTAGTATGGCCCCAGGGAGGAATTCACCCCTCCACTTT.

The chain is built from TRBV11-1 and TRBJ2-5; 9 bases are shared with TRBD2. V was pared by 3 bases and J by 5 bases, with 4 bases of the junction left unmatched. CDR1 and CDR2 (germline): SGHAT, FQDESV (reference sequence). CDR3 length equals 14 residues. The CDR3 sequence: CASSLSGGRETQYF. CDR3 nucleotides: TGTGCCAGCAGCTTGAGCGGGGGGAGGGAGACCCAGTACTTC.

Concerning this clone itself: A read error may produce the germline difference seen at one junction end. The rearrangement uses TRBV7-7 and TRBJ2-3; D is unclear. The CDR3 has 14 amino acids. Germline V CDR1 and CDR2: SSHAT, FNYEAQ (reference sequence). The DNA for the CDR3 is TGTGCTAGCAGCTTAGGTGGGCTAACAGATACGCAGTATTTT. This gives the protein CASSLGGLTDTQYF.

The CDR3 is CASSVGREQFF. CDR3 coding DNA: TGTGCCAGCAGCGTTGGCCGTGAGCAGTTCTTC. This sequence joins TRBV9 and TRBJ2-1; D is uncertain. The V and J ends lost 2 bases and 9 bases respectively, with 6 bases between them. Germline V CDR1 and CDR2: SGDLS, YYNGEE. The CDR3 loop spans 11 amino acids.

The chain uses TRBV11-2 and TRBJ2-7; a weak D match, TRBD2 (6 bases). The length of the CDR3 is 13 residues. Between the trimmed V and J ends, which lost 5 bases and 3 bases, there was a span of 11 bases. CDR1 and CDR2 (germline): SGHAT, FQNNGV. CDR3 in DNA: TGTGCCAGCAGCCGCCCCGGGGGCTACGAGCAGTACTTC. Translated, it gives CASSRPGGYEQYF.

This clone appeared a few times. V is TRBV4-3 and J is TRBJ1-3; 7 bases are a match to TRBD1. The CDR3 is 15 amino acids. In germline, CDR1 is LGHNA, CDR2 YSLEER. Unmatched junction bases numbered 4, after V lost 3 bases and J lost 2 bases. CDR3 sequence: CASSQYRGPGNTIYF. As DNA, the CDR3 is TGCGCCAGCAGCCAGTACAGGGGTCCTGGAAACACCATATATTTT.

The chain combines TRBV28 with TRBJ2-2, with 7 bases aligning to TRBD1. Germline V gene sequence: CDR1 MDHEN, CDR2 SYDVKM. This CDR3 has 16 amino acids. J lost 6 bases, V lost 4 bases, and 11 bases had no gene match. The CDR3 DNA follows: TGTGCCAGCAGTTCGGCCGGGACAGAGAAGGCCGGGGAGCTGTTTTTT. Translating it yields CASSSAGTEKAGELFF.

The chain links TRBV21-1 to TRBJ1-2; TRBD1, the D gene given by the table, was not confirmed from the DNA. TRBV21-1 counts as a pseudogene. The length of the CDR3 is 16 residues. CDR3 DNA: TGTGCCAGCAGCCCCCGTACAGGGGATCATAACTATGGCTACACCTTC. Its translation is CASSPRTGDHNYGYTF.

The V call is TRBV6-8, the J call TRBJ1-4; a possible D gene is TRBD1 (6 bases). The CDR3 totals 16 residues. Germline CDR1 is MNHGY and CDR2 is SAAAGT. V was clipped by 0 bases and J by 8 bases, with 16 bases between them. The CDR3 reads CASSYSMCRGPEKLFF. CDR3 coding DNA: TGTGCCAGCAGTTACTCGATGTGCAGGGGCCCGGAAAAACTGTTTTTT.

J is TRBJ1-3 and V is TRBV3-1 (or the pseudogene TRBV3-2), with 8 bases lining up with TRBD1. This CDR3 spans 17 amino acids. J lost 0 bases, V lost 2 bases, and 6 bases had no gene match. Looked up from germline, CDR1 is LGHDT and CDR2 is YNNKEL (reference sequence). CDR3 coding DNA: TGTGCCAGCAGCCAAAGAGTTGACAGGGGCTCTGGAAACACCATATATTTT. Its translation is CASSQRVDRGSGNTIYF.

V gene TRBV7-3 combines with J gene TRBJ1-1, with 7 bases fitting TRBD1. J lost 10 bases, V lost 6 bases, and 11 bases had no gene match. This CDR3 spans 13 amino acids. From germline, CDR1 is SGHTA and CDR2 FQGTGA. The chain's CDR3 is CASSTNRGGRAFF. CDR3 coding DNA: TGTGCCAGCAGTACTAACAGGGGTGGTCGAGCTTTCTTT. The whole variable domain, remainder taken from reference TRBV7-3 and TRBJ1-1, is GAGVSQTPSNKVTEKGKYVELRCDPISGHTALYWYRQSLGQGPEFLIYFQGTGAADDSGLPNDRFFAVRPEGSVSTLKIQRTERGDSAVYLCASSTNRGGRAFFGQGTRLTVV.

The V call is TRBV9, the J call TRBJ2-2; 10 nucleotides agree with TRBD2. The germline V gene has CDR1 SGDLS and CDR2 YYNGEE. V shed 0 bases and J 5 bases; nucleotides not matched to a gene: 7. The CDR3 covers 17 residues. CDR3 in DNA: TGTGCCAGCAGCGTAGCAGGGACTAGCGTTCAAACCGGGGAGCTGTTTTTT. Translated: CASSVAGTSVQTGELFF.